This is a list of T cell receptor beta chains from one sample in a study of shared T cell receptors in the human thymus. The protocol was immunoSEQ multiplex PCR, while the TCRdb copy is restricted to in-frame clones and leaves out a portion. The sample has hundreds of thousands of clones; roughly 90% are singletons. The sample also formed part of further work on human thymus T cells.

Input material: thymocytes. The origin of the receptors is a boy in the first two years of life with a congenital heart defect. The CDR3 runs from the conserved cysteine through the conserved F or W. Each record gives: CDR3 protein, V gene, D gene, J gene. A D gene is named only where the DNA matches it firmly.

cdr3_aa: CASSLRTSGGDTQYF; v_call: TRBV7-3; d_call: TRBD2; j_call: TRBJ2-3
cdr3_aa: CASTLGSGRSYNEQFF; v_call: TRBV27; d_call: .; j_call: TRBJ2-1
cdr3_aa: CASRQTRDRDLSNEKLFF; v_call: TRBV2; d_call: TRBD1; j_call: TRBJ1-4
cdr3_aa: CASPDGEAGELFF; v_call: TRBV6-1; d_call: .; j_call: TRBJ2-2
cdr3_aa: CASRGTGRDANTEAFF; v_call: TRBV27; d_call: TRBD1; j_call: TRBJ1-1
cdr3_aa: CASSLNYQETQYF; v_call: TRBV5-1; d_call: .; j_call: TRBJ2-5
cdr3_aa: CASSASARDRPFGYTF; v_call: TRBV9; d_call: TRBD1; j_call: TRBJ1-2
cdr3_aa: CASSTGGAENEQYF; v_call: TRBV18; d_call: TRBD1; j_call: TRBJ2-7
cdr3_aa: CASRCPIYNEQFF; v_call: TRBV27; d_call: .; j_call: TRBJ2-1
cdr3_aa: CASSQDQASGKTSYEQYF; v_call: TRBV4-2; d_call: TRBD2; j_call: TRBJ2-7
cdr3_aa: CASTPGTGDKETQYF; v_call: TRBV28; d_call: TRBD1; j_call: TRBJ2-5
cdr3_aa: CASSTDRGGQPQHF; v_call: TRBV18; d_call: TRBD1; j_call: TRBJ1-5
cdr3_aa: CASSWDSRRDIQYF; v_call: TRBV6-5; d_call: .; j_call: TRBJ2-4
cdr3_aa: CATSGGLAGGGELFF; v_call: TRBV15; d_call: TRBD2; j_call: TRBJ2-2